The rows below give T cell receptor beta chains drawn from one sample of a study of cytomegalovirus exposure and HLA in healthy donors. TCRdb keeps only in-frame clones here, not all; method: immunoSEQ multiplex PCR. The sample has 62,000 or so clones; roughly 86% are singletons. The sequencing input was PBMCs. The receptors come from a man younger than 30 in good health and CMV-seronegative. CDR3s include the opening cysteine and the closing phenylalanine or tryptophan. D genes are given only for firm matches. Not all rows give a size; the values are once, few, many and, for expanded clones, a class.

TRBJ2-3	-	-	TRBV2	TGTGCCAGCAGACAGATAATTAGCACAGATACGCAGTATTTT	CASRQIISTDTQYF
TRBJ1-3	-	-	TRBV6-1	TGTGCCAGCAGGGGGGGGGCAGGGGACGAAAACACCATATATTTT	CASRGGAGDENTIYF
TRBJ2-2	-	-	TRBV30	TGTGCCTGGAACAGGGAAGCCGGGGAGCTGTTTTTT	CAWNREAGELFF
TRBJ2-7	-	TRBD1	TRBV5-6	TGTGCCAGCAGCTTCGAGGGACAGGGACTTTCCTACGAGCAGTACTTC	CASSFEGQGLSYEQYF
TRBJ1-6	-	TRBD1	TRBV6-5	TGTGCCAGCAGTTGGGGACAGGGGACCTCACCCCTCCACTTT	CASSWGQGTSPLHF
TRBJ2-1	few	-	TRBV19	TGTGCCAGTAGTATAAGTACCACTGGCAATGAGCAGTTCTTC	CASSISTTGNEQFF
TRBJ2-5	-	TRBD1	TRBV28	TGTGCCAGCATACGGACAGGGGGTGGGGGGGAGACCCAGTACTTC	CASIRTGGGGETQYF
TRBJ2-7	-	TRBD2	TRBV6-5	TGTGCCAGCAGTTCAGCGGGGAGCTCCTACGAGCAGTACTTC	CASSSAGSSYEQYF
TRBJ2-2	-	TRBD2	TRBV7-8	TGTGCCAGCAGCTTATCCGGGACTAGCGGGGATACCGGGGAGCTGTTTTTT	CASSLSGTSGDTGELFF
TRBJ1-4	-	-	TRBV29-1	TGCAGCGTTAATAGCGCAACTAATGAAAAACTGTTTTTT	CSVNSATNEKLFF
TRBJ1-3	-	TRBD1	TRBV7-8	TGTGCCAGCAGCAGGGGGCTGGGAAACACCATATATTTT	CASSRGLGNTIYF
TRBJ1-1	-	-	TRBV9	TGTGCCAGCAGCCTCCACTCCGGGAGCCTTACTGAAGCTTTCTTT	CASSLHSGSLTEAFF
TRBJ2-7	-	-	TRBV19	TGTGCCAGTAGTATAGGTGAGACAGGTACCTTCGAGCAGTACTTC	CASSIGETGTFEQYF
TRBJ1-1	-	-	TRBV18	TGTGCCAGCTTCTCCGGGCGAGGGCGGAACACTGAAGCTTTCTTT	CASFSGRGRNTEAFF
TRBJ1-1	-	-	TRBV10-2	TGCGCCAGCAGTTACACAAGGAACACTGAAGCTTTCTTT	CASSYTRNTEAFF
TRBJ2-2	-	-	TRBV21-1	TGTGCCAGCAGCCGTCACACCGGGGAGCTGTTTTTT	CASSRHTGELFF
TRBJ1-6	-	-	TRBV6-1	TGTGCCAGCAGAAGCATTGATTCACCCCTCCACTTT	CASRSIDSPLHF
TRBJ2-7	-	-	TRBV10-2	TGCGCCAGCAGTGACGGCGGCCCGAACGAGCAGTACTTC	CASSDGGPNEQYF
TRBJ2-2	-	TRBD1	TRBV6-1	TGTGCCAGCAGTGAACTGACAGGGTACACCGGGGAGCTGTTTTTT	CASSELTGYTGELFF
TRBJ1-2	-	TRBD1	TRBV11-1	TGTGCCAGCAGCAAAGGGGACAGTAACCACTATGGCTACACCTTC	CASSKGDSNHYGYTF
TRBJ2-7	-	-	TRBV30	TGTGCCTGGATGAGGTCTGGGTACGAGCAGTACTTC	CAWMRSGYEQYF
TRBJ1-5	-	-	TRBV6-5	TGTGCCAGCAGTTACTCGCCCATCACGGGCAATCAGCCCCAGCATTTT	CASSYSPITGNQPQHF
TRBJ2-5	-	-	TRBV30	TGTGCCTGGGGCCTCAGGGTCCGGCAAGAGACCCAGTACTTC	CAWGLRVRQETQYF
TRBJ1-3	-	TRBD1	TRBV25-1	TGTGCCAGCAGTGACCCGGGACAGGGAGAAAACACCATATATTTT	CASSDPGQGENTIYF
TRBJ1-2	-	TRBD1	TRBV12-5	TGTGCTAGTGGTTTCGGACAGGGGAGTTCCTATGGCTACACCTTC	CASGFGQGSSYGYTF
TRBJ2-7	-	-	TRBV27	TGTGCCAGCAGTTTGATGACAGGCCGGGCGTACGAGCAGTACTTC	CASSLMTGRAYEQYF
TRBJ2-5	-	TRBD2	TRBV18	TGTGCCAGCTCATCCCTAGCGGGGGGGATGGAGACCCAGTACTTC	CASSSLAGGMETQYF
TRBJ2-3	-	-	TRBV11-2	TGTGCCAGCAGCTCCCGTCGGGGGGCTAGCACAGATACGCAGTATTTT	CASSSRRGASTDTQYF
TRBJ2-1	-	TRBD2	TRBV28	TGTGCCAGCAGTCGGACATGGGGGAGGGATGAGCAGTTCTTC	CASSRTWGRDEQFF
TRBJ2-7	-	-	TRBV10-1	TGCGCCAGCAGTGTCAACGGCGGGTACGAGCAGTACTTC	CASSVNGGYEQYF
TRBJ2-3	-	-	TRBV13	TGTGCCAGCAGCCTCGGTAGCACAGATACGCAGTATTTT	CASSLGSTDTQYF
TRBJ2-1	-	-	TRBV20-1	TGCAGTGCTAGCTTGGGGGCGGAGCAGTTCTTC	CSASLGAEQFF
TRBJ2-2	-	-	TRBV6-1	TGTGCCAGCAGTGAAAGGGGGGGCGGAACCGGGGAGCTGTTTTTT	CASSERGGGTGELFF
TRBJ2-5	-	-	TRBV6-1	TGTGCCAGCAGTGGGGGCTCCGAGAAAAGGTACTTC	CASSGGSEKRYF
TRBJ1-2	-	-	TRBV9	TGTGCCAGCAGCGTAGATCTAGCCCCTAACTATGGCTACACCTTC	CASSVDLAPNYGYTF
TRBJ2-3	once	-	TRBV7-2	TGTGCCAGCAGCTCTTCGACACTCACAGATACGCAGTATTTT	CASSSSTLTDTQYF
TRBJ1-1	-	-	TRBV30	TGTGCCTGGGGCCTCACCGGAGGCGCTTTCTTT	CAWGLTGGAFF
TRBJ1-1	-	-	TRBV28	TGTGCCAGCAGCCTAACCCTTGAAGCTTTCTTT	CASSLTLEAFF
TRBJ2-5	-	TRBD2	TRBV13	TGTGCCAGCAGCGGACGACTAGCGGGGGTTCAAGAGACCCAGTACTTC	CASSGRLAGVQETQYF
TRBJ2-7	-	TRBD1	TRBV5-4	TGTGCCAGCAGCTTGGAAGGGGGCAGCCCCTACGAGCAGTACTTC	CASSLEGGSPYEQYF
TRBJ2-3	once	-	TRBV6-1	TGTGCCAGCAGTGCGAGGCAGGGGAGCACAGATACGCAGTATTTT	CASSARQGSTDTQYF
TRBJ2-7	-	-	TRBV5-1	TGCGCCAGCAGTCAGGGGCCGACCTACGAGCAGTACTTC	CASSQGPTYEQYF
TRBJ1-5	-	-	TRBV7-2	TGTGCCAGCAGCCCTCCCGGGGAGCCCCAGCATTTT	CASSPPGEPQHF
TRBJ2-3	-	TRBD1	TRBV2	TGTGCCAGCAGCCGGGACAGGGCATCAGATACGCAGTATTTT	CASSRDRASDTQYF
TRBJ1-5	once	-	TRBV12-5	TGTGCTAGTGGTCCCCCCGGGACAACTAGCAATCAGCCCCAGCATTTT	CASGPPGTTSNQPQHF
TRBJ2-2	once	TRBD2	TRBV6-4	TGTGCCAGCAGTGTAGCGGGGGGGTCCACCGGGGAGCTGTTTTTT	CASSVAGGSTGELFF
TRBJ2-3	-	-	TRBV29-1	TGCAGCGTTGAGGCGGGTAGCACAGATACGCAGTATTTT	CSVEAGSTDTQYF
TRBJ1-6	-	TRBD1	TRBV7-6	TGTGCCAGCAGCGCCGGGGGACAGATATATAATTCACCCCTCCACTTT	CASSAGGQIYNSPLHF
TRBJ1-1	few	TRBD1	TRBV6-5	TGTGCCAGCACCCCTCTACAGGGGGTGAACACTGAAGCTTTCTTT	CASTPLQGVNTEAFF
TRBJ2-3	once	TRBD2	TRBV25-1	TGTGTATCTACTAGCGGGGGAAGAGATACGCAGTATTTT	CVSTSGGRDTQYF
TRBJ1-1	-	-	TRBV29-1	TGCAGCGTTGATGATCAGGTGGGAGCTTTCTTT	CSVDDQVGAFF
TRBJ1-5	-	-	TRBV7-9	TGTGCCAGCAGCCCCCCAGAAGGCGGTCAGCCCCAGCATTTT	CASSPPEGGQPQHF
TRBJ1-5	-	TRBD1	TRBV4-2	TGTGCCAGCAGCCAAGCGGGACGGACAGGGAATCAGCCCCAGCATTTT	CASSQAGRTGNQPQHF
TRBJ2-5	-	-	TRBV18	TGTGCCAGCTCGCCTTCAGGGCGAGAGACCCAGTACTTC	CASSPSGRETQYF
TRBJ1-1	-	-	TRBV21-1	TGTGCCAGCAGCAAAGGTGCAGGGGGCACTGAAGCTTTCTTT	CASSKGAGGTEAFF